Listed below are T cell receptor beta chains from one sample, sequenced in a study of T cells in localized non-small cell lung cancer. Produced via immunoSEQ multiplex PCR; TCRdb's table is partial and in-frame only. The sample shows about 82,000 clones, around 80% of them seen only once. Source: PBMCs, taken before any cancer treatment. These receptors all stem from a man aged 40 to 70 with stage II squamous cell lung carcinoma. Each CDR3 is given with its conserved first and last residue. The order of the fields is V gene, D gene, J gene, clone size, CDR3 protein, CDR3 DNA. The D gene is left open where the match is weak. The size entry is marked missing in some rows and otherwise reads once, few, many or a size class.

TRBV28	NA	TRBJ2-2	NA	CASSLLGGGELFF	TGTGCCAGCAGTCTTCTGGGAGGCGGGGAGCTGTTTTTT
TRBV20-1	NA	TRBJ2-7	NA	CSARPFGEQYF	TGCAGTGCCCGGCCCTTCGGGGAGCAGTACTTC
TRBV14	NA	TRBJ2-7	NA	CASSQGVGYEQYF	TGTGCCAGCAGCCAAGGGGTAGGGTACGAGCAGTACTTC
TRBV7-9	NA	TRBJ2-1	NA	CASSLAPGTRQNEQFF	TGTGCCAGCAGCTTAGCGCCCGGGACACGGCAGAATGAGCAGTTCTTC
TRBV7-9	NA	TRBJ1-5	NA	CASSPRGGEGQPQHF	TGTGCCAGCAGCCCCCGAGGGGGGGAGGGTCAGCCCCAGCATTTT
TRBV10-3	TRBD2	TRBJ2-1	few	CAISEPSSGDEQFF	TGTGCCATCAGTGAGCCGAGTAGCGGGGATGAGCAGTTCTTC
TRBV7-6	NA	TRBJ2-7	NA	CASSLAGPRSSYEQYF	TGTGCCAGCAGCTTAGCGGGTCCTCGATCCTCCTACGAGCAGTACTTC
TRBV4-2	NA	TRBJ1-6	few	CASSQEGSSPLHF	TGTGCCAGCAGCCAAGAGGGGAGTTCACCCCTCCACTTT
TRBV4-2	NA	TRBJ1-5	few	CASSPTGVNQPQHF	TGTGCCAGCAGCCCCACAGGAGTCAATCAGCCCCAGCATTTT
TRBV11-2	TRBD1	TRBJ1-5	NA	CASSLGRGNQPQHF	TGTGCCAGCAGCTTAGGCAGGGGGAACCAGCCCCAGCATTTT
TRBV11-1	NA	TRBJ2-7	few	CASSLWTEAGEQYF	TGTGCCAGCAGCTTATGGACGGAGGCGGGCGAGCAGTACTTC
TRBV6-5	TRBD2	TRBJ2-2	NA	CASLREVNTGELFF	TGTGCCAGCCTCCGGGAGGTAAACACCGGGGAGCTGTTTTTT
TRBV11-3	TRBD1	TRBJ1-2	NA	CASSQRTGTADHGYTF	TGTGCCAGCAGCCAACGGACAGGTACGGCGGACCATGGCTACACCTTC
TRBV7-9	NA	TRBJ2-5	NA	CASSSPNPTGKETQYF	TGTGCCAGCAGCTCTCCTAATCCCACAGGAAAAGAGACCCAGTACTTC
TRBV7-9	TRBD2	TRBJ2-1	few	CASSLRPSGYNEQFF	TGTGCCAGCAGCCTCAGACCTAGCGGCTACAATGAGCAGTTCTTC
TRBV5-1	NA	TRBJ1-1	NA	CASRREATANTEAFF	TGCGCCAGCAGACGGGAGGCGACAGCGAACACTGAAGCTTTCTTT
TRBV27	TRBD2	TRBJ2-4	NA	CASRPSGPRAKNIQYF	TGTGCCAGCCGACCTAGCGGGCCGAGGGCCAAAAACATTCAGTACTTC
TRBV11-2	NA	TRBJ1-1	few	CASSSGGGYTEAFF	TGTGCCAGCAGCTCTGGAGGGGGGTACACTGAAGCTTTCTTT
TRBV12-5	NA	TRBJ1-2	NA	CASSQEWGYGYTF	TGTGCTAGTAGCCAAGAGTGGGGCTATGGCTACACCTTC
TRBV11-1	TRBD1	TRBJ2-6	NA	CASSPRGTGGSGANVLTF	TGTGCCAGCAGCCCGAGGGGGACAGGAGGATCTGGGGCCAACGTCCTGACTTTC
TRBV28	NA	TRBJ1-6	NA	CASIRTPNNSPLHF	TGTGCCAGCATAAGGACACCTAATAATTCACCCCTCCACTTT